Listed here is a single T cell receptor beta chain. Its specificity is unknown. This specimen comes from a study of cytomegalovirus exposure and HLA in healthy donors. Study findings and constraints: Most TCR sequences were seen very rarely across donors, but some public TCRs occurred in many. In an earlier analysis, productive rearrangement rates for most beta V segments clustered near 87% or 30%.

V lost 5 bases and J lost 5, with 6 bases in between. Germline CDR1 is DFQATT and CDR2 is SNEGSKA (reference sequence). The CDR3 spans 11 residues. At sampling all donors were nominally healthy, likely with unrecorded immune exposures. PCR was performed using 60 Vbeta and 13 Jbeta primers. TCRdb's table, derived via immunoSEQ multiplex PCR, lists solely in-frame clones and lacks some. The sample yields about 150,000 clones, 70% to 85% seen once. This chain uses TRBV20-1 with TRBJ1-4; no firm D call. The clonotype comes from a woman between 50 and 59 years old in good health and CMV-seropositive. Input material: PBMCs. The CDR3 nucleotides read TGCAGTGCTCCCGCGAATGAAAAACTGTTTTTT. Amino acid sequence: CSAPANEKLFF.